These 13 T cell receptor beta chains were all obtained from the same sample, sequenced in a study of identical twins. A single record per CDR3 protein comes from TCRdb applying MiXCR to the 5' RACE reads. Of some 600,000 distinct CDR3 sequences in the sample, about 7.6% were seen once. These sequences were also reported in another study, on yellow fever vaccine responses in identical twins.

The sample taken for sequencing was PBMCs. These receptors all come from a woman under 30 in good health.

This clonotype was detected a few times. The chain couples TRBV6-5 to TRBJ1-4, with D unclear. This CDR3 spans 16 amino acids. Germline CDR1 MNHEY, CDR2 SVGAGI. Trimming pared 4 bases from V and 1 base from J, leaving 13 bases between. The CDR3 region is CASSSTRRGTNEKLFF. The CDR3 coding sequence is TGTGCCAGCAGTTCAACTCGACGGGGAACTAATGAAAAACTGTTTTTT.

The V call is TRBV5-1, the J call TRBJ2-6, with 9 bases lining up with TRBD1. Germline CDR1 and CDR2: SGHRS and YFSETQ. CDR3 length: 19 residues. With V trimmed by 4 bases and J by 1 base, 12 bases remained unmatched. The CDR3 nucleotides read TGCGCCAGCAGCCCTAACACGGGACAGGGAATATCTGGGGCCAACGTCCTGACTTTC. It specifies CASSPNTGQGISGANVLTF.

The DNA for the CDR3 is TGCAGTGCTCCCCAAAGCGCTGAAGCTTTCTTT. It yields the protein CSAPQSAEAFF. This chain joins TRBV20-1 and TRBJ1-1; D remains ambiguous. The CDR3 extends over 11 amino acids. V gave up 5 bases and J gave up 6 bases, with 10 bases separating them. The germline gives CDR1 DFQATT, CDR2 SNEGSKA (reference sequence).

The rearrangement uses TRBV28 and TRBJ2-7, with D perhaps matching TRBD1 or TRBD2 (5 bases each). Trimming cost V 2 bases and J 6 bases, with 14 bases left between them. Germline values: CDR1 MDHEN, CDR2 SYDVKM. The CDR3 is 14 amino acids. DNA for the CDR3: TGTGCCAGCAGTTTACCCGCGGCAGGGACCGAGCAGTACGTC. Its protein product is CASSLPAAGTEQYV.

The CDR3: CASRTGGPLYNEQFF. The CDR3 DNA sequence: TGTGCCAGCAGAACAGGGGGTCCCCTCTACAATGAGCAGTTCTTC. The chain uses TRBV12-3 or TRBV12-4 and TRBJ2-1; 8 bases align to TRBD1. The CDR3 contains 15 residues. Losses at the gene ends were 6 bases for V and 3 bases for J; bases not matched to a gene: 7.

This clonotype was seen a handful of times. J is TRBJ2-1 and V is TRBV7-8; D gene uncertain. This CDR3 is 12 amino acids long. Deletions cut 2 bases from V and 9 bases from J, with 8 bases between. Germline CDR1 and CDR2: SGHVS and FQNEAQ. CDR3 loop: CASSLTFGEQFF. DNA of the CDR3: TGTGCCAGCAGCTTAACGTTTGGTGAGCAGTTCTTC.

This clonotype appeared many times. This sequence joins TRBV12-3 or TRBV12-4 and TRBJ1-2; D remains unclear. This CDR3 spans 14 amino acids. V shed 6 bases and J shed 5 bases, with 16 bases lying between them. For the CDR3, the DNA is TGTGCCAGCAGGGATAAGCCTGGTTTTTATGGCTACACCTTC. It codes for CASRDKPGFYGYTF.

This clonotype was found a few times. The chain uses TRBV7-2 and TRBJ2-1; D is unclear. Trimming removed 4 bases at V and 6 bases at J, with 16 bases between. The CDR3 length is 15 residues. The germline gives CDR1 SGHTA, CDR2 FQGNSA. For the CDR3, the DNA is TGTGCCAGCAGCTACCATGGCCCATTAGGCAATGAGCAGTTCTTC. Translated: CASSYHGPLGNEQFF.

This clonotype was counted at least ten times. This chain links TRBV24-1 with TRBJ1-5; D gene uncertain. Trimming removed 5 bases from V and 6 bases from J, with 7 bases in between. This CDR3 has 12 amino acids. Germline V gives CDR1 KGHDR, CDR2 SFDVKD. CDR3 sequence reads: CATSGHGQPQHF. Here the CDR3 DNA reads TGTGCCACCAGTGGCCACGGTCAGCCCCAGCATTTT.

This clonotype has ten or more counts. This rearrangement joins TRBV15 to TRBJ1-1; the D gene is possibly TRBD1 (6 bases). Per germline, CDR1 LNHNV and CDR2 YYDKDF (reference sequence). V lost 0 bases, J lost 1 base, and 9 bases lay in between. The CDR3 runs to 15 residues. The CDR3 DNA reads as TGTGCCACCAGCAGAGATAGGGGGAGGAACACTGAAGCTTTCTTT. Protein sequence: CATSRDRGRNTEAFF.

The chain recombines TRBV18 with TRBJ1-2; D possibly corresponds to TRBD1 (6 bases). V lost 3 bases, J lost 2 bases, and 13 bases lay in between. Per germline, CDR1 KGHSH and CDR2 LQKENI. This CDR3 is 15 amino acids long. The CDR3 DNA is TGTGCCAGCTCACCCCCGACAGGCATGAACTATGGCTACACCTTC. It encodes CASSPPTGMNYGYTF.

This clonotype turned up a few times. This sequence joins TRBV6-1 and TRBJ2-2; 9 bases agree with TRBD1. There are 13 residues in the CDR3. J gave up 6 bases and V 10 bases, and 6 bases lay outside the gene matches. Germline V CDR1 and CDR2: MNHNS, SASEGT. The CDR3 coding sequence is TGTGCCACCAAACAGGGGGCTGCCGGGGAGCTGTTTTTT. Protein product: CATKQGAAGELFF.

Many counts were recorded for this clonotype. This chain joins TRBV7-9 and TRBJ2-1; 9 bases line up with TRBD1. The CDR3 is made up of 14 amino acids. CDR1 is SEHNR, CDR2 FQNEAQ, per germline (reference sequence). Trimming took 8 bases from V and 6 from J; bases not matched to a gene: 8. The CDR3 DNA reads as TGTGCCAGCCAACTGGGACAGGGCGGCAATGAGCAGTTCTTC. Protein product: CASQLGQGGNEQFF.